These 13 T cell receptor beta chains share one sample of origin, sequenced in a study of T cell responses to AZD1222 COVID-19 vaccine. Only in-frame clones appear in the TCRdb table, and some are missing; sequencing was by immunoSEQ multiplex PCR. The data contain roughly 130,000 clones, roughly 92% of them singletons. This specimen consisted of peripheral blood, obtained on day 0 of AZD1222 vaccination. All receptors derive from an adult in good health.

This clone was picked up one time. The rearrangement joins TRBV19 to TRBJ1-5; no clear D gene. There are 11 residues in the CDR3. Trimming took 2 bases from V and 9 from J, leaving 5 bases between them. CDR1 is LNHDA, CDR2 SQIVND, per germline (reference sequence). CDR3 DNA: TGTGCCAGTAGTATACCGGGGCCCCAGCATTTT. Residues: CASSIPGPQHF.

V gene TRBV4-1 combines with J gene TRBJ1-1; possible D gene TRBD1, 6 bases. The V and J ends lost 1 base and 11 bases respectively, with 20 bases between them. The CDR3 totals 15 residues. From germline, CDR1 is MGHRA and CDR2 YSYEKL. CDR3 nucleotides: TGCGCCAGCAGCCAAGTAGGCGTATCGGCCAGGGGTGCTTTCTTT. This sequence encodes CASSQVGVSARGAFF.

V gene TRBV9 combines with J gene TRBJ2-4; maybe TRBD2 (5 bases). The CDR3 runs to 14 residues. CDR1 is SGDLS and CDR2 is YYNGEE in the germline V gene. V was clipped by 7 bases and J by 3 bases, with 14 bases between them. CDR3 residues: CASAPGEYKNIQYF. CDR3 DNA: TGTGCCAGCGCTCCCGGGGAGTACAAAAACATTCAGTACTTC.

The genes are TRBV11-3 and TRBJ2-1; 9 bases are shared with TRBD2. The V segment lost 8 bases and the J segment 8 bases; nucleotides outside the gene matches: 13. The CDR3 is 15 amino acids. Looked up from germline, CDR1 is SGHNT and CDR2 is YENEEA. The CDR3 spells CASARRASGMDEQFF. The DNA of the CDR3 is TGTGCCAGCGCGCGGAGGGCTAGCGGGATGGATGAGCAGTTCTTC. Full variable domain (remainder filled in from reference TRBV11-3 and TRBJ2-1): EAGVVQSPRYKIIEKKQPVAFWCNPISGHNTLYWYLQNLGQGPELLIRYENEEAVDDSQLPKDRFSAERLKGVDSTLKIQPAELGDSAVYLCASARRASGMDEQFFGPGTRLTVL.

A single count supports this clone. The chain carries TRBV14 and TRBJ2-1; 8 positions match TRBD2. CDR1 and CDR2 from the germline V gene are SGHDN and FVKESK. Trimming removed 2 bases from V and 2 bases from J; junction bases left unmatched: 2. The CDR3 runs 15 residues. In DNA form, the CDR3 reads TGTGCCAGCAGCCAACTAGCGGGCGCCTACAATGAGCAGTTCTTC. Translation gives CASSQLAGAYNEQFF.

J is TRBJ2-7 and V is TRBV29-1; 7 positions agree with TRBD2. This CDR3 is built from 14 residues. Germline CDR1 reads SQVTM; CDR2 reads ANQGSEA. J was trimmed by 4 bases and V by 6 bases; bases with no gene match: 12. CDR3 bases: TGCAGCGTCGGGGGGATGGGGGATTTTTACGAGCAGTACTTC. Encoded protein: CSVGGMGDFYEQYF.

This sequence joins TRBV3-1 (or the pseudogene TRBV3-2) and TRBJ2-1, with a tentative D call TRBD2 (6 bases). CDR1 is LGHDT, CDR2 YNNKEL, per germline (reference sequence). V lost 3 bases and J 12 bases, leaving 21 bases between the germline ends. The CDR3 is 15 amino acids. The CDR3 protein is CASSQGSGRKKGQFF. The CDR3 DNA sequence: TGTGCCAGCAGCCAGGGTAGCGGTCGGAAGAAGGGGCAGTTCTTC.

J is TRBJ1-2 and V is TRBV24-1, with TRBD1 identical over 9 bases. The CDR3 loop spans 14 amino acids. Germline assignment: CDR1 KGHDR and CDR2 SFDVKD. V shed 2 bases and J 3 bases; nucleotides not matched to a gene: 0. CDR3 bases: TGTGCCACCAGTGATTGGGACAGGGACTATGGCTACACCTTC. The encoded protein is CATSDWDRDYGYTF.

The chain combines TRBV14 with TRBJ2-3; weak D call: TRBD1 (5 bases). CDR3 length equals 14 residues. V lost 4 bases and J lost 4, with 12 bases in between. Germline V gene lookup returns CDR1 SGHDN and CDR2 FVKESK. The CDR3 sequence: CASSRQGFADTQYF. The CDR3, as DNA: TGTGCCAGCAGCCGTCAGGGATTTGCAGATACGCAGTATTTT.

This rearrangement joins TRBV4-3 to TRBJ1-4; 9 bases agree with TRBD1. The trim removed 0 bases at V and 5 bases at J, leaving 4 bases unmatched. The CDR3 contains 16 residues. CDR1 is LGHNA, CDR2 YSLEER, per germline. CDR3 loop: CASSQDQTGGNEKLFF. The CDR3 DNA reads TGCGCCAGCAGCCAAGATCAGACAGGGGGAAATGAAAAACTGTTTTTT.

The J gene is TRBJ1-6, the V gene TRBV28; D remains unclear. The CDR3 runs to 16 residues. The V gene lost 3 bases and the J gene lost 0 bases, with 9 bases spanning the gap. Germline lookup yields CDR1 MDHEN and CDR2 SYDVKM. The CDR3 nucleotides read TGTGCCAGCAGTTTGCGAGAAGACTCCTATAATTCACCCCTCCACTTT. Protein product: CASSLREDSYNSPLHF. Combining the CDR3 with reference TRBV28 and TRBJ1-6 gives the whole variable domain DVKVTQSSRYLVKRTGEKVFLECVQDMDHENMFWYRQDPGLGLRLIYFSYDVKMKEKGDIPEGYSVSREKKERFSLILESASTNQTSMYLCASSLREDSYNSPLHFGNGTRLTVT.

V usage is TRBV7-4 and J usage is TRBJ2-3, with TRBD1 as a possible D gene (6 bases). The CDR3 is made up of 16 amino acids. The ends were cut back, 5 bases at V and 0 bases at J, with 15 bases in the middle. Germline values: CDR1 SGHVT, CDR2 SQSDAQ. CDR3 DNA: TGTGCCAGCAGCCCGTGGACAGTTTCTAGCACAGATACGCAGTATTTT. Residues: CASSPWTVSSTDTQYF.

CDR3 in DNA: TGTGCCAGTAGGGGGACTAGCGGGATAGCCAAAAACATTCAGTACTTC. It specifies CASRGTSGIAKNIQYF. The chain recombines TRBV19 with TRBJ2-4; 13 nucleotides match TRBD2. There are 16 residues in the CDR3. Germline V gene data show CDR1 as LNHDA and CDR2 as SQIVND (reference sequence). V gave up 6 bases and J gave up 0 bases; unmatched junction bases: 2.